The clone carrying this T cell receptor (beta chain) was counted ten times or more. Antigen: not known. This record belongs to a study of neurological immune-mediated disorders. Study-wide findings and caveats: In HTLV-1-associated myelopathy, TCR clonal expansion was greatest, whereas multiple sclerosis had the least, falling below healthy controls.

TCRdb ran MiXCR on the 5' RACE reads and lists one entry per CDR3 protein. The sample records about 55,000 distinct CDR3 sequences, about 4.2% being singletons. V shed 4 bases, J shed 5 bases, and the junction held 12 bases outside the gene matches. CDR3 length: 16 amino acids. Germline CDR1 is ENHRY and CDR2 is SYGVKD. This clonotype was sampled from a man between 50 and 59 years old with multiple sclerosis. The V and J genes are TRBV10-3 and TRBJ2-5; TRBD1 aligns across 8 bases. The specimen was PBMCs. CDR3 in amino acids: CAISGQGATNTETQYF. The CDR3 DNA reads TGTGCCATCAGTGGTCAGGGGGCTACTAATACGGAGACCCAGTACTTC.